This TCR beta chain was captured by sequencing in a study of control samples from healthy donors and cancer patients. Germline CDR1 and CDR2: LNHDA and SQIVND (reference sequence). Trimming cost V 5 bases and J 9 bases; bases outside gene matches: 10. The CDR3 spans 14 residues. Clones were read by immunoSEQ multiplex PCR, and TCRdb kept only the in-frame ones, dropping some. The sample lists 20,000 to 30,000 clones, around 90% seen once, with roughly 13% in the top ten. The receptor was isolated from a man in his forties or fifties with lung cancer. Sequenced material: PBMCs. This rearrangement joins TRBV19 to TRBJ1-5, with 7 nucleotides matching TRBD1. The CDR3 loop reads CASSPGTDSSPQHF. The DNA for the CDR3 is TGTGCCAGTAGTCCCGGGACAGACAGTTCGCCCCAGCATTTT.